Reported below is one TCR beta chain. Using immunoSEQ multiplex PCR, the repertoire was profiled, and TCRdb retains in-frame clones only, with some absent. The sample holds fewer than 500,000 clones; about 87% are singletons and the top ten take 0.8% to 0.9%. This specimen belongs to a study of blood T cell repertoires in COVID-19. The CDR3 length is 13 residues. Sequenced input: peripheral blood. The clonotype comes from a man aged 18 to 29 with COVID-19, enrolled during active disease. V is TRBV21-1 and J is TRBJ2-3; the table calls TRBD1, which could not be checked here. TRBV21-1 is classified as a pseudogene. The CDR3 region has the DNA TGTGCCAGCAGCAAAGCGCCCAGTACTACGCAGTATTTT. Amino acids: CASSKAPSTTQYF.